Sequencing of this TCR beta chain was carried out in a study of cytomegalovirus exposure and HLA in healthy donors. The PCR contained 60 Vbeta and 13 Jbeta primers. Clones were read by immunoSEQ multiplex PCR, and TCRdb kept only the in-frame ones, dropping some. The sample contains around 120,000 clones, over 60% of which appear only once. On this clone itself: Its matching antigen is unknown.

V lost 1 base, J lost 1 base, and 5 bases stayed unmatched. The length of the CDR3 is 16 residues. Germline loops: CDR1 SGHRS, CDR2 YFSETQ. General study findings and limits: It was reported that the classifier diagnosed cytomegalovirus status with high specificity and sensitivity in both the original and validation cohorts. A later analysis, which compared TCR beta chains of equal frequency, found the HLA-associated ones more clonally expanded. In a later analysis, HLA-C alleles had the fewest associated TCRs, DRB1 alleles the most.

Specimen: PBMCs. The chain uses TRBV5-1 and TRBJ2-5, with 9 positions matching TRBD2. This TCR was recovered from a man aged 18 to 30 in good health and CMV-seronegative. The chain's CDR3 is CASSLPSGLAQETQYF. The CDR3 DNA reads TGCGCCAGCAGCTTGCCCTCGGGACTAGCCCAAGAGACCCAGTACTTC.